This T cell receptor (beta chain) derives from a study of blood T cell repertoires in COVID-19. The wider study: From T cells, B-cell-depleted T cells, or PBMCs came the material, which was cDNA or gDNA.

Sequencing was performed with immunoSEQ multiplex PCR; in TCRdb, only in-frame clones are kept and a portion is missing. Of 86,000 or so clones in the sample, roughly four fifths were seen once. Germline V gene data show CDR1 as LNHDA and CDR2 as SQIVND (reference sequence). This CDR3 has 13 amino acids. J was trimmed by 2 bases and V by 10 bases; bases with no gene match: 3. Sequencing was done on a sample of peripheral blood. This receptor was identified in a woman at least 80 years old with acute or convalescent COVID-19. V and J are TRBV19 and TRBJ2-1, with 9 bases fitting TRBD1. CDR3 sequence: CATGTGTYNEQFF. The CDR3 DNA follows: TGTGCCACCGGGACAGGGACCTACAATGAGCAGTTCTTC. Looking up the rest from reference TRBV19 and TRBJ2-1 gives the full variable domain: DGGITQSPKYLFRKEGQNVTLSCEQNLNHDAMYWYRQDPGQGLRLIYYSQIVNDFQKGDIAEGYSVSREKKESFPLTVTSAQKNPTAFYLCATGTGTYNEQFFGPGTRLTVL.